The 6 T cell receptor beta chains below all came from one sample that was sequenced in a study of regulatory T cells in long-lasting Graves disease. Assembly of TCR beta libraries relied on iRepertoire HTBI primers together with Arm-PCR of CDR3 regions. TCRdb re-derived calls from the multiplex PCR reads in MiXCR, one entry per CDR3 protein. The profile shows roughly 560,000 distinct CDR3 sequences, about 12% of them singletons. Noted time point: newly diagnosed GD, antithyroid drugs for less than 3 months. PBMCs were the source of the RNA used for TCR sequencing. This sample also appeared in a second study, on T cells in Graves' hyperthyroidism and ophthalmopathy.

The sequences come from peripheral blood mononuclear cells (PBMCs), collected at new diagnosis, from a patient treated with antithyroid drugs. All receptors derive from a woman under 40 with Graves disease.

This clonotype has at least ten counts. The chain is built from TRBV29-1 and TRBJ2-2; the D gene is possibly TRBD2 (5 bases). V was clipped by 7 bases and J by 6 bases, with 18 bases between them. CDR1 is SQVTM, CDR2 ANQGSEA, per germline. This CDR3 has 14 amino acids. The CDR3 region has the DNA TGCAGCGCCCAAGGAGAGGGCGTACCCGGGGAGCTGTTTTTT. It yields the protein CSAQGEGVPGELFF.

The V call is TRBV4-1, the J call TRBJ2-1; D may be TRBD1 or TRBD2 (5 bases each). The V end lost 0 bases, the J end lost 4 bases, and 16 bases lay between the germline ends. Germline assignment: CDR1 MGHRA and CDR2 YSYEKL. The length of the CDR3 is 17 residues. CDR3 protein: CASSQEGARDGYNEQFF. CDR3 sequence (DNA): TGCGCCAGCAGCCAAGAAGGGGCCCGGGACGGATACAATGAGCAGTTCTTC.

This clonotype came up many times. The V call is TRBV12-3 or TRBV12-4, the J call TRBJ1-4; the D is unclear. The CDR3 consists of 12 residues. The V and J ends lost 7 bases and 10 bases respectively, with 13 bases between them. The CDR3 loop is CASTYNVGKLFF. The CDR3 DNA is TGTGCCAGCACCTATAATGTTGGAAAACTGTTTTTT.

This clonotype was seen at least ten times. J is TRBJ1-6 and V is TRBV5-8; possibly TRBD1 for D (6 bases). Trimming took off 0 bases at V and 12 bases at J, with 16 bases between the two ends. Germline-derived CDR1 and CDR2 are SGHTS and YDEGEE. The CDR3 has 15 amino acids. The CDR3 nucleotides read TGTGCCAGCAGCTTGGATGGGGGCCGCATAAGACCCCTCCACTTT. It specifies CASSLDGGRIRPLHF.

This clonotype has ten or more counts. This chain connects TRBV29-1 to TRBJ2-7, with 11 nucleotides matching TRBD2. With 4 bases clipped from V and 2 bases from J, the junction kept 13 bases outside the gene matches. Per germline, CDR1 SQVTM and CDR2 ANQGSEA. There are 17 residues in the CDR3. CDR3 nucleotides: TGCAGCGTTGCGGGAGCCAAGACTAGCGGGAAGACCTACGAGCAGTACTTC. Translation: CSVAGAKTSGKTYEQYF.

This clonotype came up many times. The genes are TRBV7-9 and TRBJ2-7; 10 nucleotides align to TRBD1. The CDR3 consists of 14 residues. V was clipped by 3 bases and J by 6 bases; unmatched bases: 5. Germline CDR1 and CDR2: SEHNR and FQNEAQ (reference sequence). The CDR3: CASSFAGQGFEQYF. The CDR3 nucleotides read TGTGCCAGCAGCTTCGCGGGACAGGGGTTCGAGCAGTACTTC.